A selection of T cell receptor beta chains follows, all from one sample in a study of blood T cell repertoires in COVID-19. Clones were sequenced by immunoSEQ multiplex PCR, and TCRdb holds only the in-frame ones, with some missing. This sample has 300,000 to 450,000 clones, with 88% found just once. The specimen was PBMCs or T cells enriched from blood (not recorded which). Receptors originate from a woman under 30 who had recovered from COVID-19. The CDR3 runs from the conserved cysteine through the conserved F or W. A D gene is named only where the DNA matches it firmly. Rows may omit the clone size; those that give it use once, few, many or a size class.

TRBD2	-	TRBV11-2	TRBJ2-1	TGTGCCAGCAGCCCCCGGGGGACTAGCGGGGGGAGTTCCTACAATGAGCAGTTCTTC	CASSPRGTSGGSSYNEQFF
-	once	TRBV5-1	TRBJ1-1	TGCGCCAGCAGCCTGTCTGGAGCTGAAGCTTTCTTT	CASSLSGAEAFF
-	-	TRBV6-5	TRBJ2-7	TGTGCCAGCAGTTACTCTGGAGGGGGGGCCTCCTACGAGCAGTACTTC	CASSYSGGGASYEQYF
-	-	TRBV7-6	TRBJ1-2	TGTGCCAGCAGCTTAGCAGGGGAAGACTATGGCTACACCTTC	CASSLAGEDYGYTF
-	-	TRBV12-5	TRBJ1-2	TGTGCTAGTGGGCCCGCGACGGACAGAGACTATGGCTACACCTTC	CASGPATDRDYGYTF
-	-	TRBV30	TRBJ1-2	TGTGCCTGGAGTGTAAAGGGGAGGATTAACTATGGCTACACCTTC	CAWSVKGRINYGYTF
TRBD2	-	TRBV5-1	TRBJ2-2	TGCGCCAGCAGCTTGGAGGCTAGCGGGGGGAACACCGGGGAGCTGTTTTTT	CASSLEASGGNTGELFF
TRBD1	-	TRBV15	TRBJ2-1	TGTGCCACGGTCCGGGACAGGGGTAAGGGTGAGCAGTTCTTC	CATVRDRGKGEQFF
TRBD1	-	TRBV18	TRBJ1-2	TGTGCCAGCTCACCCGGACAGGGGGCGCGTGGCTACACCTTC	CASSPGQGARGYTF
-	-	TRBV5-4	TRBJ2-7	TGTGCCAGCAGCTTGGAAGTCAGTATCCACGAGCAGTACTTC	CASSLEVSIHEQYF
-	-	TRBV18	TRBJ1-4	TGTGCCAGCTCGGGGGACTCCCTCGAGGGAAAACTGTTTTTT	CASSGDSLEGKLFF
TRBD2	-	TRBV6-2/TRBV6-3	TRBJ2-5	TGTGCCAGCAGTTCGTTAGCGGGGGGGCTGGAGACCCAGTACTTC	CASSSLAGGLETQYF
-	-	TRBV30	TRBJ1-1	TGTGCCTGGAGTGTCAGCAGGGACACTGAAGCTTTCTTT	CAWSVSRDTEAFF
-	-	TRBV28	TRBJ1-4	TGTGCCAGCAGAAAGGGAGGCCCCACTAATGAAAAACTGTTTTTT	CASRKGGPTNEKLFF
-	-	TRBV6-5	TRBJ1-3	TGTGCCAGCAGTCGGAGGGGAGGAAGAAACACCATATATTTT	CASSRRGGRNTIYF
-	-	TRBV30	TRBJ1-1	TGTGCCTGGAGTGTACGTCCGGGCACTGAAGCTTTCTTT	CAWSVRPGTEAFF
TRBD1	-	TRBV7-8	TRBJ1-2	TGTGCCAGCAGCTTAGTACGACAGGGTGGCTATGGCTACACCTTC	CASSLVRQGGYGYTF
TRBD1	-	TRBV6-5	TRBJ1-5	TGTGCCAGTTTCCGTGGACAGGGAGGAGGTCAGCCCCAGCATTTT	CASFRGQGGGQPQHF
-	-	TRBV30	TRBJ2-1	TGTGCCTGGAGTCCGGACAGTACAATATACGAGCAGTTCTTC	CAWSPDSTIYEQFF
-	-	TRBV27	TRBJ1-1	TGTGCCAGCAGTTTATGGGCAGGGGTTGATGGCACTGAAGCTTTCTTT	CASSLWAGVDGTEAFF
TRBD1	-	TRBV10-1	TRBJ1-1	TGCGCCAGCAGTGAGTCGGGGCAGGGGGCATGGACTGAAGCTTTCTTT	CASSESGQGAWTEAFF
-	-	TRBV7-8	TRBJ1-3	TGTGCCAGCAGGGAGGGGGGGCTCCTTGGAAACACCATATATTTT	CASREGGLLGNTIYF
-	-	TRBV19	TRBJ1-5	TGTGCCAGTAGTATCAGTAAGTCTAGCAATCAGCCCCAGCATTTT	CASSISKSSNQPQHF
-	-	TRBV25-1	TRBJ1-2	TGTGCCAGCAGTTGGGGACAACCCGTGGGTGGCTACACCTTC	CASSWGQPVGGYTF
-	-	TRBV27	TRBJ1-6	TGTGCCAGCAGTCTAAATAATTCACCCCTCCACTTT	CASSLNNSPLHF
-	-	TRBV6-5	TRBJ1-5	TGTGCCAGCAGTTACTCGTCAGGGCCGGATCAGCCCCAGCATTTT	CASSYSSGPDQPQHF
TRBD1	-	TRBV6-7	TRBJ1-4	TGTGCCAGCAGTTACGAGGGGGCTACTAATGAAAAACTGTTTTTT	CASSYEGATNEKLFF
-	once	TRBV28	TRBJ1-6	TGTGCCAGCAGTTTGGGGGGGGCGAAAGGGAATTCACCCCTCCACTTT	CASSLGGAKGNSPLHF
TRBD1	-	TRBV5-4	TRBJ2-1	TGTGCCAGCAGCCCTCAACAGGGGGCGTTTCAGAATGAGCAGTTCTTC	CASSPQQGAFQNEQFF
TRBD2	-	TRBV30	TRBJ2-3	TGTGCCTGGAGTAGCCCCGTGTGGTGGGCGGGGGGAACCACAGATACGCAGTATTTT	CAWSSPVWWAGGTTDTQYF
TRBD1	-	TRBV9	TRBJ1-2	TGTGCCAGCAGCGACCAGACAGGGATTAACTATGGCTACACCTTC	CASSDQTGINYGYTF
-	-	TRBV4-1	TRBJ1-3	TGCGCCAGCAGCCCACTTGACAGTAGAGGAAACACCATATATTTT	CASSPLDSRGNTIYF
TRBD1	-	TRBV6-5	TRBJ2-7	TGTGCCAGCAGTAGCGACAGGGGAACCTACGAGCAGTACTTC	CASSSDRGTYEQYF
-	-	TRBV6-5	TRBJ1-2	TGTGCCACCGCCGGGGTCTCAGATGGCTACACCTTC	CATAGVSDGYTF
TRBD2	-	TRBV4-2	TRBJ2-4	TGTGCCAGCAGCCAAAATAGCGGGGGGACCTCGATGAACATTCAGTACTTC	CASSQNSGGTSMNIQYF
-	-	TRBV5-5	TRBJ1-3	TGTGCCAGCAGATGGGACTTTGGCTCTGGAAACACCATATATTTT	CASRWDFGSGNTIYF